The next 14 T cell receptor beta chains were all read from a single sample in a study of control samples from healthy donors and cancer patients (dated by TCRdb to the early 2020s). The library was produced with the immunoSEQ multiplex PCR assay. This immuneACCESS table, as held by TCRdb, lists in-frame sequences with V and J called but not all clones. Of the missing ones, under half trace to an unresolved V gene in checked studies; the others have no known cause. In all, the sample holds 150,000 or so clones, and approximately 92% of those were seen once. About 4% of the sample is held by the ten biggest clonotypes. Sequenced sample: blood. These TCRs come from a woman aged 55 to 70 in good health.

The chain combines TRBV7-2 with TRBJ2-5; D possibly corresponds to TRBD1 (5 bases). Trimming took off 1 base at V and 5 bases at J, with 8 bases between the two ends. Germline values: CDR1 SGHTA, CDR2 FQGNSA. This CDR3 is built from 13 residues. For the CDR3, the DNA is TGTGCCAGCAGCTTAGGGGGCCTGGAGACCCAGTACTTC. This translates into CASSLGGLETQYF.

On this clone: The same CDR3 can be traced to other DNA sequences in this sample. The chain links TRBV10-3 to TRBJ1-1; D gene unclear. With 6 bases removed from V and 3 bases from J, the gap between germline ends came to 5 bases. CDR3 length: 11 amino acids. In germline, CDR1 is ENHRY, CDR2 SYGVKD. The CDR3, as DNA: TGTGCCATCAGCGCCGACACTGAAGCTTTCTTT. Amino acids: CAISADTEAFF.

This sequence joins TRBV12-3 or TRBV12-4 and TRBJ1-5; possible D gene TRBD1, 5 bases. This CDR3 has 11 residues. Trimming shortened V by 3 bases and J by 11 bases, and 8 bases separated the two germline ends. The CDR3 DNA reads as TGTGCCAGCAGTTTTGGGACGTCCCAGCATTTT. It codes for CASSFGTSQHF.

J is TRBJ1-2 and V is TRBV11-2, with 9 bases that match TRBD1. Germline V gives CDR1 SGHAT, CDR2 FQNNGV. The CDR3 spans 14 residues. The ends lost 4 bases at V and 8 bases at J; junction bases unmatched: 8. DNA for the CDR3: TGTGCCAGCAGCTCGGGACAGGGTTCTCTAGGCTACACCTTC. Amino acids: CASSSGQGSLGYTF.

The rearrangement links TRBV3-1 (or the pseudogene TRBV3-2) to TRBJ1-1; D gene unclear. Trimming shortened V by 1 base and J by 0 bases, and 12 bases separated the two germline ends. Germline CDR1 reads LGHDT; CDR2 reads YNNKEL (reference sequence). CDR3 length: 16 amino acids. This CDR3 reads CASSQGIGTVNTEAFF. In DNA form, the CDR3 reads TGTGCCAGCAGCCAAGGCATAGGCACCGTGAACACTGAAGCTTTCTTT.

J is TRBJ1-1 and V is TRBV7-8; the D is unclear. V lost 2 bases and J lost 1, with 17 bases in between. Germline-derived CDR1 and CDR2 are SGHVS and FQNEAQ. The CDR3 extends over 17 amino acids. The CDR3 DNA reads TGTGCCAGCAGCTTACGACCGGTCGGACTGCCGAACACTGAAGCTTTCTTT. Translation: CASSLRPVGLPNTEAFF. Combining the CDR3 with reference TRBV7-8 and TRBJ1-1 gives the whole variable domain GAGVSQSPRYKVAKRGQDVALRCDPISGHVSLFWYQQALGQGPEFLTYFQNEAQLDKSGLPSDRFFAERPEGSVSTLKIQRTQQEDSAVYLCASSLRPVGLPNTEAFFGQGTRLTVV.

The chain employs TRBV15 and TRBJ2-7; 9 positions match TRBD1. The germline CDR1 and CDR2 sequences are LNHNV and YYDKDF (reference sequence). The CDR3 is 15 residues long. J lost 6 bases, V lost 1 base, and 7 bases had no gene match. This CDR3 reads CATSRGGTGTIEQYF. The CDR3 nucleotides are TGTGCCACCAGCAGAGGTGGGACAGGGACCATCGAGCAGTACTTC.

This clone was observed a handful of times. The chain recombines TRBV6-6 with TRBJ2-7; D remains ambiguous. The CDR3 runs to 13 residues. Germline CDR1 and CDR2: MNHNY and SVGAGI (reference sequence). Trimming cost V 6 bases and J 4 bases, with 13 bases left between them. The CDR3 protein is CASRRNQIYEQYF. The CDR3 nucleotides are TGTGCCAGCAGGAGAAACCAAATTTACGAGCAGTACTTC.

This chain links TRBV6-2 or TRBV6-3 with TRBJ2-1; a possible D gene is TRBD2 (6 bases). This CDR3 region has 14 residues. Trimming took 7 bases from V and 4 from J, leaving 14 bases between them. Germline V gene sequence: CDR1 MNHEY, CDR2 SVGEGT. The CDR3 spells CASNPRDWYNEQFF. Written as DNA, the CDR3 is TGTGCCAGCAACCCCCGGGACTGGTACAATGAGCAGTTCTTC.

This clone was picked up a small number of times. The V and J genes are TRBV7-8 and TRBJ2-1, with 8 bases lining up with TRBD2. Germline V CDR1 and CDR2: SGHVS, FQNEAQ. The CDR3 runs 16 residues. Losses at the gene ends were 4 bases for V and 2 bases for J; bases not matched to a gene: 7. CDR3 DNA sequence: TGTGCCAGCAGCTACGGGGCGGGGGGTACCTACAATGAGCAGTTCTTC. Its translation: CASSYGAGGTYNEQFF.

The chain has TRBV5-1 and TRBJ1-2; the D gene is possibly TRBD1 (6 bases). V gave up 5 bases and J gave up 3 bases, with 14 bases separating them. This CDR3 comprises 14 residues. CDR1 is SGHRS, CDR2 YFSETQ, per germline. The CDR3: CASRAAGDDYGYTF. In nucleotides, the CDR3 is TGCGCCAGCAGGGCGGCAGGGGATGACTATGGCTACACCTTC.

The CDR3 coding sequence is TGTGCCAGCTCACCAGACCCCTTTGGCCCGGATACGCAGTATTTT. Encoded protein: CASSPDPFGPDTQYF. V and J are TRBV18 and TRBJ2-3, with no clear D. This CDR3 is 15 amino acids long. Per germline, CDR1 KGHSH and CDR2 LQKENI. Between the trimmed V and J ends, which lost 2 bases and 6 bases, there was a span of 15 bases.

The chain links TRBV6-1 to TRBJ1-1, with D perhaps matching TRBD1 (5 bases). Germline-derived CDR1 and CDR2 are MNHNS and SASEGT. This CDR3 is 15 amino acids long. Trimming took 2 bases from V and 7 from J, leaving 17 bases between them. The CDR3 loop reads CASSEYGGAFGEAFF. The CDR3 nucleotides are TGTGCCAGCAGTGAATATGGGGGAGCGTTCGGTGAAGCTTTCTTT.

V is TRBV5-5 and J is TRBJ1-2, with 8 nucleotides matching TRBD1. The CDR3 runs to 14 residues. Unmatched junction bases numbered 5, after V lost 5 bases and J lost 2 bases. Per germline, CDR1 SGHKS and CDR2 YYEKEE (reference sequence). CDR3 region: CASRPGGENYGYTF. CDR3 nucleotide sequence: TGTGCCAGCAGGCCAGGGGGCGAGAACTATGGCTACACCTTC.